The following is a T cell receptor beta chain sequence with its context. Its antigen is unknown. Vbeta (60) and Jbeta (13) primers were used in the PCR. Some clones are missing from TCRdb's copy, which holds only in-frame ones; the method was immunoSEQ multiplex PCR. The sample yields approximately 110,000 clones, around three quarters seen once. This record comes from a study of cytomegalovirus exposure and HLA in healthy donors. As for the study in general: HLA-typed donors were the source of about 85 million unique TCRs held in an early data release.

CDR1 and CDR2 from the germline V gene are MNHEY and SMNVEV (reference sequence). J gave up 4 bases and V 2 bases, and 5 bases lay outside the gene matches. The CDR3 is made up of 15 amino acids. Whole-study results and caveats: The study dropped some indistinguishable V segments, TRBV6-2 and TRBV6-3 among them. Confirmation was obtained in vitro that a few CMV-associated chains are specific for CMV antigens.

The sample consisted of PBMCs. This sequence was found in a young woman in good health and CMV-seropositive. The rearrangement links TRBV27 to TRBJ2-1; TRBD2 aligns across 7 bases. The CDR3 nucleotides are TGTGCCAGCAGTTTACTGGGGGAGGGTTACAATGAGCAGTTCTTC. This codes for CASSLLGEGYNEQFF.